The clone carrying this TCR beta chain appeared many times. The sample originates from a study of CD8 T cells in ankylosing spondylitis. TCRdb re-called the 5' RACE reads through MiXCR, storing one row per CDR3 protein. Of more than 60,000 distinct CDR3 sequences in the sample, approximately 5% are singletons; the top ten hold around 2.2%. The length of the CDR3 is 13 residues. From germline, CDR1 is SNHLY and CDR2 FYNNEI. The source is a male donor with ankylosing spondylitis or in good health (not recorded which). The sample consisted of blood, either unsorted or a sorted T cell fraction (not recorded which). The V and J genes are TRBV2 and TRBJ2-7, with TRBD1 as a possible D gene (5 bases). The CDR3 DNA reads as TGTGCAGGGCGTACAGGTCTATTCCACGAGCAGTACTTC. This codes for CAGRTGLFHEQYF.